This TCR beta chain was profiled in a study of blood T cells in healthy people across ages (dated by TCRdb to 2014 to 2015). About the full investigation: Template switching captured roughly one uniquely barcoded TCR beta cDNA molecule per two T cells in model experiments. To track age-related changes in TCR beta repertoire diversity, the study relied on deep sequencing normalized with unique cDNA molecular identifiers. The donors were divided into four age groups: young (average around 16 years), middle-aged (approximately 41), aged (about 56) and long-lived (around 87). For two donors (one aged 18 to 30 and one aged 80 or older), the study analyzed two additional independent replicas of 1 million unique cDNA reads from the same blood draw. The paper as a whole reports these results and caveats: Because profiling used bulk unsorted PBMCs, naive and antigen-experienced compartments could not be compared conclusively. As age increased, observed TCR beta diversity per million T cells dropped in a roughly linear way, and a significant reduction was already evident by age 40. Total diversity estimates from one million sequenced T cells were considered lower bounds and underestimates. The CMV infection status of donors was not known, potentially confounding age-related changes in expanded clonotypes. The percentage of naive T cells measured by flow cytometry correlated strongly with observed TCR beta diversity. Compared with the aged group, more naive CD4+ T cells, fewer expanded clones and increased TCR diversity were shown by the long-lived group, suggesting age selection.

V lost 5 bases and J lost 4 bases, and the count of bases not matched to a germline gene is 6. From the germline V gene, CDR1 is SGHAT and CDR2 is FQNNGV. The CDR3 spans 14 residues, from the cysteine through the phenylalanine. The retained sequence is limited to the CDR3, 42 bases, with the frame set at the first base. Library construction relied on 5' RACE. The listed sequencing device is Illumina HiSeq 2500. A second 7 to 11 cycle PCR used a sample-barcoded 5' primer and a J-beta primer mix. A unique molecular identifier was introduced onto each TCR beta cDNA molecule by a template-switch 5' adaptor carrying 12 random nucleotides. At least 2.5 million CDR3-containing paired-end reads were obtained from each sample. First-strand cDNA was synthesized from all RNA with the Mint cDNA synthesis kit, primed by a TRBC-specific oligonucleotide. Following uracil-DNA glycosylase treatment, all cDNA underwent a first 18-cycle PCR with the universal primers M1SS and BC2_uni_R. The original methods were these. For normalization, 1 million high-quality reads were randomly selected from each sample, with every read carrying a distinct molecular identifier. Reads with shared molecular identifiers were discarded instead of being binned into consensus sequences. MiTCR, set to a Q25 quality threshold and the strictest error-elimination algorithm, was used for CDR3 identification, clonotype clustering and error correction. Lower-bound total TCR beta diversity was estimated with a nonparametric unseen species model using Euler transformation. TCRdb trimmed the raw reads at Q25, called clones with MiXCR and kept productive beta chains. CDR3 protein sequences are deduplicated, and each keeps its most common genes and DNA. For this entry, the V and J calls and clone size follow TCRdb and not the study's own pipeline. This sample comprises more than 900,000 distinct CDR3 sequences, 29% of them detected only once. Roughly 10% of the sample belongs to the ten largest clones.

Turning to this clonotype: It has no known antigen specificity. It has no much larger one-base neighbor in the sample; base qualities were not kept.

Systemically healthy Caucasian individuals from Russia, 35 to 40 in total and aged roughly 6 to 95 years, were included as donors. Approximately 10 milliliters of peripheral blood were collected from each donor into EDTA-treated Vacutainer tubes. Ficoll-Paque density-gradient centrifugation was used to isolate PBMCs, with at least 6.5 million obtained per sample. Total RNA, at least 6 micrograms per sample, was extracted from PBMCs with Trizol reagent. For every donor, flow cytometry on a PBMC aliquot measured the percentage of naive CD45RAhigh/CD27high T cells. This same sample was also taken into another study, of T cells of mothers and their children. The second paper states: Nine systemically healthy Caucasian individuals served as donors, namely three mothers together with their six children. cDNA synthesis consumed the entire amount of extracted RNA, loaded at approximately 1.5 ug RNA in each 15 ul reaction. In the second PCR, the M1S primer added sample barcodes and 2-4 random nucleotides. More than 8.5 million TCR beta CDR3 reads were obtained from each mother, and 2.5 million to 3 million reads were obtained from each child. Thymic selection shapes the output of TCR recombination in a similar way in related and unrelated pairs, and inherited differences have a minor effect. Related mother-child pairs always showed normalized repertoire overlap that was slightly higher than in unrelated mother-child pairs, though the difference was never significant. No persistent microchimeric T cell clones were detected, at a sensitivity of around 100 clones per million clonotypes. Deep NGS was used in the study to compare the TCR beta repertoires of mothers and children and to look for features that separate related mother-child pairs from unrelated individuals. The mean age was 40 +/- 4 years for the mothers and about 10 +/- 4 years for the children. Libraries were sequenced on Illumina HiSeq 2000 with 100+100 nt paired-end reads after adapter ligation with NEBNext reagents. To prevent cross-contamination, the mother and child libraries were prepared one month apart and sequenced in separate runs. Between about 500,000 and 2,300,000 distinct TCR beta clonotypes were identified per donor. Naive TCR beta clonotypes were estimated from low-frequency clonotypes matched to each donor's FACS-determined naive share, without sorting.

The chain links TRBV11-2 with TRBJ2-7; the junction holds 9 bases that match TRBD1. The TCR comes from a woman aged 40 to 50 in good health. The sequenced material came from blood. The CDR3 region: CASSNTGGWYEQYF. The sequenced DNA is TGTGCCAGCAGCAACACAGGGGGCTGGTACGAGCAGTACTTC.